This T cell receptor (beta chain) was recorded in a study of T cell changes during pregnancy in multiple sclerosis (dated by TCRdb to the late 2010s). Background for the entire study: Changes in the T cell repertoire over the course of pregnancy were examined in this study in women with multiple sclerosis.

CDR1 MNHEY and CDR2 SMNVEV are derived from the germline V gene (reference sequence). Relative to germline, V is 2 bases shorter and J is 0 bases shorter, with 14 bases between their ends. The CDR3 contains 17 residues, cysteine and phenylalanine counted. Just CDR3 DNA is preserved here, 51 bases in frame from base 1. Library preparation was by the immunoSEQ multiplex PCR assay. TCRdb re-hosts the immuneACCESS table, in-frame sequences only. Its copies lack some clones; in the studies checked, an unresolved V gene accounts for under half of them, and the cause for the rest is not known. The sample data list 67,000 or so clones, and approximately 92% of these were observed just once. The ten largest clones capture 3% to 3.5% of the sample. This clone was recorded only once. There is no known antigen for this receptor. No base quality information exists; no much larger clone differs at one position.

The receptor's source is a female donor in good health, enrolled as a control in a pregnancy study. The rearrangement joined TRBV27 to TRBJ2-1; possibly the D gene is TRBD1, per 6 matching bases. The sample here was CD8+ T cells from peripheral blood mononuclear cells, taken in the third trimester of pregnancy. The CDR3 protein sequence reads: CASSLMQGPSSYNEQFF. The DNA sequence is as follows: TGTGCCAGCAGTTTAATGCAGGGGCCCAGCTCCTACAATGAGCAGTTCTTC.